The rows below give T cell receptor beta chains drawn from one sample of a study of STAT5B mutations in CD4+ large granular lymphocyte leukemia. TCRdb keeps only in-frame clones here, not all; method: immunoSEQ multiplex PCR. The table shows about 20,000 clones, with 78% occurring only once. Sample: CD4+ T cells from blood buffy coats. These receptors came from a human donor in good health. Both conserved end residues are part of each CDR3. A D gene is named only where the DNA matches it firmly. Clone size appears in some rows only: once, few, many, or a class for an expanded clone.

v_gene	j_gene	d_gene	abundance	CDR3aa	CDR3nt
TRBV28	TRBJ2-5	TRBD2	.	CASSKGRGALQETQYF	TGTGCCAGCAGTAAAGGGCGGGGGGCCCTCCAAGAGACCCAGTACTTC
TRBV5-8	TRBJ1-1	.	.	CASSLTGRTEAFF	TGTGCCAGCAGCTTGACAGGGAGAACTGAAGCTTTCTTT
TRBV29-1	TRBJ1-1	.	once	CSASRGTNTEAFF	TGCAGCGCTAGCAGGGGTACGAACACTGAAGCTTTCTTT
TRBV7-2	TRBJ1-1	.	.	CASSLRRAGPLNTEAFF	TGTGCCAGCAGCTTAAGGCGGGCAGGCCCCTTGAACACTGAAGCTTTCTTT
TRBV7-8	TRBJ1-2	.	.	CASSLDRSNYGYTF	TGTGCCAGCAGCTTAGACCGGTCTAACTATGGCTACACCTTC
TRBV5-4	TRBJ2-5	.	once	CASSSQLVGQETQYF	TGTGCCAGCAGTTCCCAACTAGTGGGGCAAGAGACCCAGTACTTC
TRBV5-1	TRBJ1-3	.	.	CASSLAGYGNTIYF	TGCGCCAGCAGCTTGGCAGGGTATGGAAACACCATATATTTT
TRBV7-3	TRBJ2-6	.	.	CASSSGANVLTF	TGTGCCAGCAGCTCTGGGGCCAACGTCCTGACTTTC
TRBV27	TRBJ1-4	.	few	CASSLIPGAEKLFF	TGTGCCAGCAGTTTGATTCCGGGCGCTGAAAAACTGTTTTTT
TRBV5-4	TRBJ2-1	.	.	CASRPATRSYNEQFF	TGTGCCAGCAGACCAGCGACTAGATCCTACAATGAGCAGTTCTTC
TRBV2	TRBJ2-1	.	once	CASSERNSMGEQFF	TGTGCCAGCAGTGAAAGGAACTCCATGGGTGAGCAGTTCTTC
TRBV9	TRBJ2-7	.	.	CASSSRTEGEQYF	TGTGCCAGCAGCTCCCGGACCGAGGGCGAGCAGTACTTC
TRBV4-3	TRBJ2-5	.	.	CASSQDPGRLKETQYF	TGCGCCAGCAGCCAAGATCCCGGCAGGTTAAAGGAGACCCAGTACTTC
TRBV7-8	TRBJ2-1	TRBD2	.	CASSITSASYNEQFF	TGTGCCAGCAGTATAACTAGCGCATCCTACAATGAGCAGTTCTTC
TRBV11-2	TRBJ2-3	.	once	CASSLDGGGRDTQYF	TGTGCCAGCAGCTTAGATGGTGGGGGCAGAGATACGCAGTATTTT
TRBV5-1	TRBJ2-3	.	.	CASSFGSDTQYF	TGCGCCAGCAGCTTCGGGTCAGATACGCAGTATTTT
TRBV29-1	TRBJ1-1	TRBD1	.	CSVVDRALGAFF	TGCAGCGTTGTAGACAGGGCCCTGGGAGCTTTCTTT
TRBV7-3	TRBJ1-1	.	.	CASSLQGWSGEAFF	TGTGCCAGCAGCTTACAGGGCTGGAGTGGTGAAGCTTTCTTT
TRBV19	TRBJ1-1	TRBD1	few	CASRGQLNTEAFF	TGTGCCAGTAGGGGACAGTTGAACACTGAAGCTTTCTTT
TRBV5-6	TRBJ2-3	.	.	CASSSTGTGGRTDTQYF	TGTGCCAGCAGCTCTACCGGCACGGGCGGGCGCACAGATACGCAGTATTTT
TRBV7-9	TRBJ1-1	TRBD1	.	CASSLNPGQGGTEAFF	TGTGCCAGCAGCCTAAACCCGGGACAGGGAGGCACTGAAGCTTTCTTT
TRBV14	TRBJ1-1	TRBD1	.	CASSQDTGGLLNTEAFF	TGTGCCAGCAGCCAAGATACAGGGGGCTTATTGAACACTGAAGCTTTCTTT
TRBV5-1	TRBJ2-3	TRBD2	.	CASSSLTSGGSDTQYF	TGCGCCAGCAGCTCCCTGACTAGCGGCGGGTCGGATACGCAGTATTTT
TRBV25-1	TRBJ1-4	TRBD1	.	CASSEWTGGHTTNEKLFF	TGTGCCAGCAGTGAATGGACAGGGGGCCACACAACTAATGAAAAACTGTTTTTT
TRBV4-2	TRBJ2-2	.	.	CASSQGSVSYTATGELFF	TGTGCCAGCAGCCAAGGGTCGGTCAGCTACACAGCAACCGGGGAGCTGTTTTTT
TRBV9	TRBJ1-2	.	.	CASSVTSGGLGYTF	TGTGCCAGCAGCGTTACGTCAGGAGGGTTAGGCTACACCTTC
TRBV5-1	TRBJ2-5	.	.	CASSQGGTASETQYF	TGCGCCAGCAGCCAAGGCGGGACTGCGAGCGAGACCCAGTACTTC
TRBV9	TRBJ2-1	.	.	CASSGQYNEQFF	TGTGCCAGCAGCGGACAGTACAATGAGCAGTTCTTC
TRBV29-1	TRBJ2-1	TRBD1	few	CSVEAGTANYYNEQFF	TGCAGCGTTGAAGCTGGGACAGCTAATTACTACAATGAGCAGTTCTTC
TRBV6-1	TRBJ1-3	.	.	CASSAATISGNTIYF	TGTGCCAGCAGTGCGGCGACAATCTCTGGAAACACCATATATTTT
TRBV11-2	TRBJ1-2	.	.	CASSPLDRPDYGYTF	TGTGCCAGCAGCCCTCTCGACAGGCCCGACTATGGCTACACCTTC
TRBV7-2	TRBJ1-4	.	.	CASSQRGGGSEKLFF	TGTGCCAGCAGTCAGAGAGGGGGGGGGAGTGAAAAACTGTTTTTT
TRBV28	TRBJ1-6	TRBD1	.	CASNFNRGSGVPLHF	TGTGCCAGCAATTTCAACAGGGGGTCAGGGGTTCCCCTCCACTTT
TRBV6-5	TRBJ2-2	TRBD2	.	CASSYSRLAGTGELFF	TGTGCCAGCAGTTACTCGAGGCTAGCGGGGACCGGGGAGCTGTTTTTT
TRBV4-3	TRBJ2-7	.	.	CASSPQHRELTYEQYF	TGCGCCAGCAGCCCCCAACACCGGGAGTTGACCTACGAGCAGTACTTC
TRBV7-9	TRBJ2-2	.	few	CASSLHPGVNTGELFF	TGTGCCAGCAGCCTCCACCCGGGGGTTAACACCGGGGAGCTGTTTTTT
TRBV5-1	TRBJ2-2	TRBD2	.	CASSLAIVAGANGELFF	TGCGCCAGCAGCTTGGCCATTGTAGCGGGAGCGAACGGGGAGCTGTTTTTT
TRBV5-4	TRBJ2-5	TRBD1	.	CASSLGDRQETQYF	TGTGCCAGCAGCTTGGGGGACAGACAAGAGACCCAGTACTTC
TRBV27	TRBJ2-3	.	.	CASSLGGGGYTQYF	TGTGCCAGCAGTTTAGGGGGGGGCGGATATACGCAGTATTTT
TRBV9	TRBJ2-3	TRBD1	.	CASSPRTGFRTDTQYF	TGTGCCAGCAGCCCTCGGACAGGGTTTCGCACAGATACGCAGTATTTT
TRBV20-1	TRBJ1-1	.	.	CSARGAGEAFF	TGCAGTGCTCGGGGGGCAGGCGAAGCTTTCTTT
TRBV5-1	TRBJ2-7	.	.	CASSPLGIGNEQYF	TGCGCCAGCAGCCCGCTCGGTATCGGGAACGAGCAGTACTTC